The 24 T cell receptor beta chains reported below all come from one sample, sequenced in a study of cytomegalovirus exposure and HLA in healthy donors. The PCR contained 60 Vbeta and 13 Jbeta primers. Profiled with immunoSEQ multiplex PCR; TCRdb holds only in-frame clones, not every one. The profile shows some 190,000 clones, around 73% of them singletons. The sequencing sample was made of PBMCs. These TCRs come from a woman in her twenties or thirties in good health and CMV-seropositive.

The J gene is TRBJ1-5, the V gene TRBV7-2; D unresolved. Germline lookup yields CDR1 SGHTA and CDR2 FQGNSA. Trimming cost V 0 bases and J 6 bases, with 12 bases left between them. The length of the CDR3 is 15 residues. The CDR3 loop reads CASSLAFGEGQPQHF. The CDR3 DNA follows: TGTGCCAGCAGCTTAGCGTTCGGGGAAGGTCAGCCCCAGCATTTT.

Judged by abundance, this clone is medium-sized. J is TRBJ2-7 and V is TRBV10-3, with a possible D match to TRBD1 (5 bases). The CDR3 totals 14 residues. The V gene's germline CDR1 is ENHRY and CDR2 SYGVKD. V lost 0 bases to trimming and J lost 3 bases, with 9 bases between them. The CDR3 is CAISESQGGYEQYF. The CDR3 coding sequence is TGTGCCATCAGTGAGTCGCAGGGCGGCTACGAGCAGTACTTC.

The CDR3 DNA follows: TGTGCCAGCGTGCCAGACAGGGTGACTGGCTACACCTTC. Amino acid sequence: CASVPDRVTGYTF. The V gene is TRBV6-1, the J gene TRBJ1-2; 7 positions agree with TRBD1. Germline values: CDR1 MNHNS, CDR2 SASEGT. Losses at the gene ends were 8 bases for V and 7 bases for J; bases not matched to a gene: 10. The CDR3 extends over 13 amino acids.

V and J are TRBV10-2 and TRBJ1-6; 7 bases agree with TRBD1. Losses at the gene ends were 7 bases for V and 6 bases for J; bases not matched to a gene: 3. CDR1 is WSHSY, CDR2 SAAADI, per germline. This CDR3 region has 13 residues. Here the CDR3 reads CASNRGPNSPLHF. As DNA, the CDR3 is TGCGCCAGCAACAGGGGTCCTAATTCACCCCTCCACTTT.

This rearrangement joins TRBV30 to TRBJ1-1; D remains unclear. Germline V gives CDR1 GTSNPN, CDR2 SVGIG (reference sequence). V was clipped by 2 bases and J by 1 base, with 8 bases between them. This CDR3 is built from 13 residues. The CDR3 protein is CAWSKQRNTEAFF. Written as DNA, the CDR3 is TGTGCCTGGAGTAAACAGAGGAACACTGAAGCTTTCTTT.

The V gene is TRBV28, the J gene TRBJ2-1, with D possibly matching TRBD2 (6 bases). The CDR3 contains 15 residues. Germline CDR1 reads MDHEN; CDR2 reads SYDVKM. V shed 3 bases and J shed 1 base, with 10 bases lying between them. The CDR3 DNA reads TGTGCCAGCAGTTTGGGTGGGAGGTCCTACAATGAGCAGTTCTTC. Translation: CASSLGGRSYNEQFF.

The V gene is TRBV7-8, the J gene TRBJ1-5, with 7 bases fitting TRBD1. Per the germline V gene, CDR1 is SGHVS and CDR2 is FQNEAQ. Trimming cost V 4 bases and J 3 bases; bases outside gene matches: 12. CDR3 size: 17 residues. The CDR3 region has the DNA TGTGCCAGCAGCTCCCGGACAGGAATAATATTCAATCAGCCCCAGCATTTT. Translated, it gives CASSSRTGIIFNQPQHF.

This clone was counted between two and nine times. The chain recombines TRBV5-1 with TRBJ2-5, with 8 bases identical to TRBD2. This CDR3 contains 15 residues. V lost 0 bases and J lost 4; bases outside the gene matches: 5. CDR1 and CDR2 (germline): SGHRS, YFSETQ. As DNA, the CDR3 is TGCGCCAGCAGCTTGGGGGCTAGCGGGTTAGAGACCCAGTACTTC. Its protein is CASSLGASGLETQYF.

The J gene is TRBJ2-1, the V gene TRBV9; D unclear. Germline V gene data show CDR1 as SGDLS and CDR2 as YYNGEE. Trimming cost V 4 bases and J 5 bases, with 10 bases left between them. The length of the CDR3 is 13 residues. CDR3 in DNA: TGTGCCAGCAGCCCTAGTGTGGACAATGAGCAGTTCTTC. This codes for CASSPSVDNEQFF.

J is TRBJ2-7 and V is TRBV11-2; perhaps TRBD2 as D (5 bases). Trimming left V 1 base short and J 2 bases short, with 9 bases between. Germline assignment: CDR1 SGHAT and CDR2 FQNNGV. The CDR3 is made up of 14 amino acids. The CDR3 protein is CASSLAGRPYEQYF. The CDR3 DNA is TGTGCCAGCAGCTTAGCGGGAAGACCCTACGAGCAGTACTTC.

V and J are TRBV19 and TRBJ2-7; D remains unclear. V shed 6 bases and J shed 5 bases, with 17 bases lying between them. This CDR3 has 14 residues. Germline CDR1 and CDR2: LNHDA and SQIVND (reference sequence). The CDR3 DNA reads TGTGCCAGTAGAAATACCCTCGTCCGGGACGAGCAGTACTTC. Its protein product is CASRNTLVRDEQYF.

This chain links TRBV9 with TRBJ1-3; the D is unclear. This CDR3 spans 16 amino acids. The V and J ends lost 0 bases and 1 base respectively, with 11 bases between them. CDR1 and CDR2 (germline): SGDLS, YYNGEE. CDR3 sequence: CASSVAGSKSGNTIYF. As DNA, the CDR3 is TGTGCCAGCAGCGTAGCGGGATCCAAATCTGGAAACACCATATATTTT.

J is TRBJ1-2 and V is TRBV9, with TRBD1 matching over 10 bases. The CDR3 consists of 16 residues. Germline CDR1 SGDLS, CDR2 YYNGEE. Germline trimming cut 0 bases from V and 4 bases from J; bases unmatched to any gene: 6. DNA of the CDR3: TGTGCCAGCAGCGTAGGGGGACAGGGGTTTGGCTATGGCTACACCTTC. Encoded protein: CASSVGGQGFGYGYTF.

CDR3 nucleotides: TGCGCCAGCAGCCAAGAATATACAGATACGCAGTATTTT. The encoded protein is CASSQEYTDTQYF. The chain combines TRBV4-1 with TRBJ2-3; D uncertain. Germline assignment: CDR1 MGHRA and CDR2 YSYEKL. Trimming pared 0 bases from V and 3 bases from J, leaving 4 bases between. The CDR3 is 13 residues long.

This clone was seen a few times. The chain has TRBV7-2 and TRBJ2-5; 10 bases line up with TRBD2. Trimming cost V 3 bases and J 5 bases; bases outside gene matches: 9. The CDR3 contains 16 residues. Germline lookup yields CDR1 SGHTA and CDR2 FQGNSA. CDR3 sequence (DNA): TGTGCCAGCAGCTTCTTAGCGGGGGGCCTTGATGAGACCCAGTACTTC. Translation gives CASSFLAGGLDETQYF. Together with reference TRBV7-2 and TRBJ2-5, the CDR3 gives the full variable domain: GAGVSQSPSNKVTEKGKDVELRCDPISGHTALYWYRQSLGQGLEFLIYFQGNSAPDKSGLPSDRFSAERTGGSVSTLTIQRTQQEDSAVYLCASSFLAGGLDETQYFGPGTRLLVL.

The rearrangement links TRBV7-2 to TRBJ1-1; D not certain. Per germline, CDR1 SGHTA and CDR2 FQGNSA. V gave up 5 bases and J gave up 6 bases, with 13 bases separating them. The CDR3 is 13 amino acids. The CDR3 region is CASSPTRAAEAFF. In DNA, the CDR3 is TGTGCCAGCAGCCCGACGAGGGCGGCTGAAGCTTTCTTT.

Only one count was recorded for this clone. This rearrangement joins TRBV7-2 to TRBJ1-1, with D perhaps TRBD1 (6 bases). Germline V CDR1 and CDR2: SGHTA, FQGNSA. The CDR3 loop spans 12 amino acids. V lost 3 bases, J lost 10 bases, and 12 bases lay in between. The CDR3 DNA is TGTGCCAGCAGCTTCACAGGGTATGGAGCTTTCTTT. It yields the protein CASSFTGYGAFF. The full variable domain, with the rest looked up from reference TRBV7-2 and TRBJ1-1, is GAGVSQSPSNKVTEKGKDVELRCDPISGHTALYWYRQSLGQGLEFLIYFQGNSAPDKSGLPSDRFSAERTGGSVSTLTIQRTQQEDSAVYLCASSFTGYGAFFGQGTRLTVV.

The V call is TRBV7-6, the J call TRBJ1-3; 9 bases fit TRBD1. CDR3 size: 16 residues. The V gene end was trimmed by 5 bases and the J gene end by 3 bases; junction bases not matched to a gene: 8. Germline values: CDR1 SGHVS, CDR2 FNYEAQ. This CDR3 reads CASSRDREHGGNTIYF. CDR3 in DNA: TGTGCCAGCAGCCGGGACAGGGAGCATGGTGGAAACACCATATATTTT. The full variable domain, its missing parts supplied by reference TRBV7-6 and TRBJ1-3, is GAGVSQSPRYKVTKRGQDVALRCDPISGHVSLYWYRQALGQGPEFLTYFNYEAQQDKSGLPNDRFSAERPEGSISTLTIQRTEQRDSAMYRCASSRDREHGGNTIYFGEGSWLTVV.

This clone was counted once. The J gene is TRBJ2-7, the V gene TRBV19, with 9 bases aligning to TRBD1. Germline V gene data show CDR1 as LNHDA and CDR2 as SQIVND (reference sequence). V trimming: 6 bases; J trimming: 1 base; junction bases outside the gene matches: 7. CDR3 length: 15 residues. Written as DNA, the CDR3 is TGTGCCAGTAGACCACCGGGACAGGGATCCTACGAGCAGTACTTC. Translation gives CASRPPGQGSYEQYF.

CDR3 sequence (DNA): TGTGCCAGCCGAAGACAGGGCTTCAACTATGGCTACACCTTC. Protein product: CASRRQGFNYGYTF. The chain links TRBV6-6 to TRBJ1-2; 7 bases are a match to TRBD1. The CDR3 runs to 14 residues. Germline V gene data show CDR1 as MNHNY and CDR2 as SVGAGI (reference sequence). J gave up 2 bases and V 8 bases, and 8 bases lay outside the gene matches.

The sample holds one count of this clone. The chain couples TRBV11-1 to TRBJ2-1; no clear D gene. V lost 5 bases to trimming and J lost 14 bases, with 16 bases between them. Per germline, CDR1 SGHAT and CDR2 FQDESV (reference sequence). This CDR3 is 12 amino acids long. The CDR3 is CASSPRESEKFF. CDR3 DNA sequence: TGTGCCAGCAGCCCCCGAGAATCCGAGAAGTTCTTC. Based on the CDR3 plus reference TRBV11-1 and TRBJ2-1, the full variable domain is EAEVAQSPRYKITEKSQAVAFWCDPISGHATLYWYRQILGQGPELLVQFQDESVVDDSQLPKDRFSAERLKGVDSTLKIQPAELGDSAMYLCASSPRESEKFFGPGTRLTVL.

The chain combines TRBV7-9 with TRBJ1-5, with a tentative D call TRBD1 (6 bases). Trimming took 3 bases from V and 4 from J, leaving 7 bases between them. Germline V lookup: CDR1 SEHNR, CDR2 FQNEAQ (reference sequence). This CDR3 region has 13 residues. The CDR3 reads CASSLDRNQPQHF. The CDR3 DNA sequence: TGTGCCAGCAGCTTGGACAGAAATCAGCCCCAGCATTTT.

The rearrangement joins TRBV5-4 to TRBJ2-2, with D perhaps TRBD1 (6 bases). V lost 0 bases and J 2 bases, leaving 8 bases between the germline ends. Germline lookup yields CDR1 SGHNT and CDR2 YYREEE (reference sequence). This CDR3 has 15 amino acids. Here the CDR3 DNA reads TGTGCCAGCAGCTTGGGCAGGGGAAACACCGGGGAGCTGTTTTTT. Translated, it gives CASSLGRGNTGELFF. The full variable domain, in which reference TRBV5-4 and TRBJ2-2 provide the parts outside the CDR3, is ETGVTQSPTHLIKTRGQQVTLRCSSQSGHNTVSWYQQALGQGPQFIFQYYREEENGRGNFPPRFSGLQFPNYSSELNVNALELDDSALYLCASSLGRGNTGELFFGEGSRLTVL.

This clone appeared a single time. The gene calls are TRBV6-1 and TRBJ1-2, with unresolved D. This CDR3 contains 12 residues. Trimming shortened V by 4 bases and J by 8 bases, and 11 bases separated the two germline ends. Germline V gene sequence: CDR1 MNHNS, CDR2 SASEGT. The CDR3 loop reads CASSVRLEGYTF. In DNA form, the CDR3 reads TGTGCCAGCAGTGTCAGACTGGAGGGCTACACCTTC.